This T cell receptor (beta chain) was recovered during a study of response to subunit inactivated influenza vaccine. Study-wide results and caveats: Authors proposed each seasonal influenza vaccination draws in few new T cells.

Looked up from germline, CDR1 is SGHTA and CDR2 is FQGNSA. The CDR3 is 13 amino acids. V lost 5 bases to trimming and J lost 4 bases, with 12 bases between them. This clonotype was recorded a few times. Its antigen remains unidentified. TCRdb ran MiXCR on the RT-PCR reads and lists one entry per CDR3 protein. The sample gives around 200,000 distinct CDR3 sequences, roughly 14% of which show up once; roughly 24% is in the top ten. This sequence joins TRBV7-2 and TRBJ2-7; tentatively, D is TRBD1 (5 bases). Source: CD8+ T cells sorted from PBMCs, taken 5 to 6 days after vaccination. This TCR derives from a middle-aged man who received an inactivated influenza vaccine. CDR3 in amino acids: CASSHTDSYEQYF. CDR3 in DNA: TGTGCCAGCAGCCACACCGACAGTTACGAGCAGTACTTC. Looking up the rest from reference TRBV7-2 and TRBJ2-7 gives the full variable domain: GAGVSQSPSNKVTEKGKDVELRCDPISGHTALYWYRQSLGQGLEFLIYFQGNSAPDKSGLPSDRFSAERTGGSVSTLTIQRTQQEDSAVYLCASSHTDSYEQYFGPGTRLTVT.